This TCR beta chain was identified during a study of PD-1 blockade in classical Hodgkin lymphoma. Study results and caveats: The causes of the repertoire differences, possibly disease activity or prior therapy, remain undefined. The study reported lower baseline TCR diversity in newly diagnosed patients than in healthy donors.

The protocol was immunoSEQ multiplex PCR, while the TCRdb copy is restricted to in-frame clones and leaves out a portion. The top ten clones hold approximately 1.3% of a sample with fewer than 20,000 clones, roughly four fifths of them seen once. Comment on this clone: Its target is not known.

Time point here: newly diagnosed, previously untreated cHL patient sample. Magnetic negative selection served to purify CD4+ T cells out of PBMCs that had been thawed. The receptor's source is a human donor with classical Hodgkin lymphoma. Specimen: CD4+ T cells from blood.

This chain's CDR3 is CASSFTANYGYTF. The CDR3 DNA follows: TGTGCCAGCAGTTTCACAGCTAACTATGGCTACACCTTC. The V call is TRBV28, the J call TRBJ1-2; D uncertain. Germline CDR1 reads MDHEN; CDR2 reads SYDVKM. CDR3 length: 13 amino acids. V was shortened by 3 bases and J by 0 bases, with 5 bases between the two germline ends.